Following are 18 T cell receptor beta chains from one sample sequenced in a study of blood T cell repertoires in COVID-19. Assay used: immunoSEQ multiplex PCR; TCRdb lists only in-frame clones, some missing. Of 200,000 or so clones in the sample, about 82% were seen once. The sample comprised peripheral blood. These receptors were collected from a woman in her 30s with acute or convalescent COVID-19.

This clone turned up a few times. This rearrangement joins TRBV11-2 to TRBJ1-2; D unclear. The V end lost 2 bases, the J end lost 7 bases, and 11 bases lay between the germline ends. This CDR3 spans 13 amino acids. Germline V gene lookup returns CDR1 SGHAT and CDR2 FQNNGV. CDR3 DNA: TGTGCCAGCAGCTTATGGGAGGGCTCTGGCTACACCTTC. This codes for CASSLWEGSGYTF.

CDR3 DNA sequence: TGTGCCAGCAGTTTTCACCGCCGGGATTACTCCTACGAGCAGTACTTC. It yields the protein CASSFHRRDYSYEQYF. The rearrangement joins TRBV28 to TRBJ2-7, with a weak D call TRBD2 (5 bases). Germline V CDR1 and CDR2: MDHEN, SYDVKM. CDR3 length: 16 amino acids. V was shortened by 3 bases and J by 0 bases, with 15 bases between the two germline ends.

The J gene is TRBJ1-2, the V gene TRBV13; TRBD1 aligns across 11 bases. The germline CDR1 and CDR2 sequences are PRHDT and FYEKMQ (reference sequence). The CDR3 runs to 16 residues. Losses at the gene ends were 0 bases for V and 4 bases for J; bases not matched to a gene: 4. CDR3 sequence: CASSLGGQGATYGYTF. The DNA of the CDR3 is TGTGCCAGCAGCTTAGGCGGACAGGGGGCGACCTATGGCTACACCTTC. Filled out from reference TRBV13 and TRBJ1-2, the complete variable domain reads AAGVIQSPRHLIKEKRETATLKCYPIPRHDTVYWYQQGPGQDPQFLISFYEKMQSDKGSIPDRFSAQQFSDYHSELNMSSLELGDSALYFCASSLGGQGATYGYTFGSGTRLTVV.

The V and J genes are TRBV5-1 and TRBJ1-2; D is ambiguous. Germline CDR1 and CDR2: SGHRS and YFSETQ. The CDR3 extends over 12 amino acids. V dropped 0 bases and J dropped 8 bases, with 8 bases sitting between them. The CDR3 protein is CASSLGLEGYTF. The CDR3 coding sequence is TGCGCCAGCAGCTTGGGCCTGGAGGGCTACACCTTC.

J is TRBJ1-1 and V is TRBV10-3; D is perhaps TRBD1 (5 bases). Trimming cost V 0 bases and J 3 bases, with 14 bases left between them. CDR1 is ENHRY and CDR2 is SYGVKD in the germline V gene. This CDR3 is built from 16 residues. CDR3 DNA: TGTGCCATCAGTGAGTCGACTCGGGGGTGGGACACTGAAGCTTTCTTT. It yields the protein CAISESTRGWDTEAFF.

The rearrangement links TRBV6-5 to TRBJ1-2; possibly TRBD1 for D (6 bases). Germline CDR1 reads MNHEY; CDR2 reads SVGAGI. Between the trimmed V and J ends, which lost 5 bases and 8 bases, there was a span of 12 bases. The CDR3 contains 12 residues. The DNA of the CDR3 is TGTGCCAGCAGTACAGGGTCAGGAGGCTACACCTTC. It encodes CASSTGSGGYTF.

CDR3 in amino acids: CASSYTGVETQYF. The CDR3 DNA reads as TGTGCCAGCAGTTATACAGGGGTAGAGACCCAGTACTTC. This sequence joins TRBV5-6 and TRBJ2-5, with TRBD1 matching over 7 bases. This CDR3 spans 13 amino acids. Losses at the gene ends were 5 bases for V and 4 bases for J; bases not matched to a gene: 5. Germline V gene sequence: CDR1 SGHDT, CDR2 YYEEEE.

The chain combines TRBV6-5 with TRBJ1-1; a weak D match, TRBD1 (5 bases). Trimming removed 2 bases at V and 0 bases at J, with 10 bases between. The CDR3 has 15 residues. The V gene's germline CDR1 is MNHEY and CDR2 SVGAGI. The CDR3 sequence is CASSYLDRLNTEAFF. The CDR3 coding sequence is TGTGCCAGCAGTTACCTCGACAGACTGAACACTGAAGCTTTCTTT.

This chain joins TRBV6-2 or TRBV6-3 and TRBJ2-7; D is possibly TRBD1 (5 bases). V lost 4 bases, J lost 11 bases, and 24 bases lay in between. Per germline, CDR1 MNHEY and CDR2 SVGEGT. This CDR3 is 15 amino acids long. The CDR3, as DNA: TGTGCCAGCAGTTCGGCAGCAGGGTCGGTAGCAGTGGAGTACTTC. Protein sequence: CASSSAAGSVAVEYF.

The genes are TRBV12-3 or TRBV12-4 and TRBJ1-1; 7 bases fit TRBD1. This CDR3 spans 13 amino acids. V shed 4 bases, J shed 10 bases, and the junction held 9 bases outside the gene matches. The CDR3 loop is CASSSHRGGSAFF. For the CDR3, the DNA is TGTGCCAGCAGTTCTCACAGGGGCGGGTCAGCTTTCTTT.

V gene TRBV28 combines with J gene TRBJ2-3; 7 bases match TRBD2. Germline CDR1 reads MDHEN; CDR2 reads SYDVKM. The CDR3 has 14 residues. V lost 4 bases to trimming and J lost 3 bases; unmatched junction nucleotides: 4. In nucleotides, the CDR3 is TGTGCCAGCAGTTCTAGCGGATCTACAGATACGCAGTATTTT. This translates into CASSSSGSTDTQYF.

The V call is TRBV19, the J call TRBJ2-3; a possible D gene is TRBD1 (6 bases). CDR1 is LNHDA and CDR2 is SQIVND in the germline V gene (reference sequence). The germline V and J ends were trimmed by 5 bases and 1 base, with 10 bases remaining between them. This CDR3 spans 14 amino acids. CDR3 bases: TGTGCCAGTAGTGGGCCAGGGGGCACAGATACGCAGTATTTT. Encoded protein: CASSGPGGTDTQYF. The variable domain in full, with the rest retrieved from reference TRBV19 and TRBJ2-3, is DGGITQSPKYLFRKEGQNVTLSCEQNLNHDAMYWYRQDPGQGLRLIYYSQIVNDFQKGDIAEGYSVSREKKESFPLTVTSAQKNPTAFYLCASSGPGGTDTQYFGPGTRLTVL.

DNA of the CDR3: TGCGCCAGCAGCCAAGAAATCGGGGATAGCACAGATACGCAGTATTTT. Protein: CASSQEIGDSTDTQYF. The rearrangement links TRBV4-3 to TRBJ2-3; tentatively, D is TRBD2 (5 bases). CDR3 length: 16 amino acids. The ends were cut back, 0 bases at V and 0 bases at J, with 10 bases in the middle. In germline, CDR1 is LGHNA, CDR2 YSLEER.

V gene TRBV24-1 combines with J gene TRBJ2-5, with D maybe TRBD1 (6 bases). Germline CDR1 and CDR2: KGHDR and SFDVKD. Trimming pared 2 bases from V and 5 bases from J, leaving 14 bases between. The CDR3 spans 15 residues. DNA for the CDR3: TGTGCCACCAGTGATTCGATGGGGGCGCAGGAGACCCAGTACTTC. This gives the protein CATSDSMGAQETQYF.

J is TRBJ2-7 and V is TRBV27; D perhaps matches TRBD2 (5 bases). The length of the CDR3 is 14 residues. Trimming pared 3 bases from V and 2 bases from J, leaving 11 bases between. Germline V lookup: CDR1 MNHEY, CDR2 SMNVEV (reference sequence). CDR3 sequence (DNA): TGTGCCAGCAGTTTGGACTTTGGGCCCTACGAGCAGTACTTC. Translation: CASSLDFGPYEQYF.

This clone has only one observation. V usage is TRBV27 and J usage is TRBJ1-1, with D perhaps matching TRBD1 (6 bases). CDR1 is MNHEY, CDR2 SMNVEV, per germline (reference sequence). V shed 0 bases and J shed 1 base, with 12 bases lying between them. CDR3 length equals 16 residues. CDR3 region: CASSLSNPGANTEAFF. The CDR3 nucleotides are TGTGCCAGCAGTTTATCGAATCCAGGGGCGAACACTGAAGCTTTCTTT.

This chain connects TRBV2 to TRBJ1-1; 10 bases match TRBD1. The CDR3 extends over 16 amino acids. The germline CDR1 and CDR2 sequences are SNHLY and FYNNEI. Trimming cost V 9 bases and J 0 bases; bases outside gene matches: 10. As DNA, the CDR3 is TGTGCCAGTGATACGGGACAGGGGAATATGAACACTGAAGCTTTCTTT. Translated, it gives CASDTGQGNMNTEAFF. The full variable domain, in which reference TRBV2 and TRBJ1-1 provide the parts outside the CDR3, is EPEVTQTPSHQVTQMGQEVILRCVPISNHLYFYWYRQILGQKVEFLVSFYNNEISEKSEIFDDQFSVERPDGSNFTLKIRSTKLEDSAMYFCASDTGQGNMNTEAFFGQGTRLTVV.

V gene TRBV15 combines with J gene TRBJ2-1, with TRBD1 identical over 7 bases. The CDR3 is 16 residues long. In germline, CDR1 is LNHNV, CDR2 YYDKDF (reference sequence). The V and J ends lost 0 bases and 7 bases, in that order; junction bases with no gene match: 9. CDR3 in DNA: TGTGCCACCAGCAGAGAAAGACCGGGACAGCTTAATGAGCAGTTCTTC. As protein: CATSRERPGQLNEQFF.